The subject of this entry is one T cell receptor (beta chain). Its antigen is unidentified. The CDR3 sequence is 12 residues long. The V segment lost 5 bases and the J segment 12 bases; nucleotides outside the gene matches: 9. The germline V gene encodes CDR1 SGHAT and CDR2 FQNNGV. The sample originates from a study of cytomegalovirus exposure and HLA in healthy donors. At the level of the study: For the approximately 360 genotyped donors, roughly 80% fell within the Caucasian-associated ancestry cluster. Study observations and caveats: A likely sequencing artifact accounted for one observed cluster of highly shared sequence variants. About 87% or about 30% of the time was how often most TCR beta V segments were productive, according to an earlier analysis.

Primers: 60 Vbeta forward and 13 Jbeta reverse. Method: immunoSEQ multiplex PCR; TCRdb's copy keeps in-frame clones and lacks some. The table includes around 99,000 clones, 63% detected once. This chain uses TRBV11-2 with TRBJ1-1; TRBD1 matches 7 bases. The sequencing sample was made of PBMCs. The sequence was obtained from a woman aged 30 to 39 in good health and CMV-seronegative. Written as DNA, the CDR3 is TGTGCCAGCAGCCTACTGACAGGGACGACTTTCTTT. Translation: CASSLLTGTTFF.